Below are 9 T cell receptor beta chains sequenced from a single sample in a study of blood T cell repertoires in COVID-19. Libraries were prepared by immunoSEQ multiplex PCR; TCRdb keeps only in-frame clonotypes and omits some of them. The sample lists a few hundred thousand clones, less than 90% occurring once. The specimen was peripheral blood. These receptors were taken from a man aged 30 to 39 with active or convalescent COVID-19.

V and J are TRBV11-2 and TRBJ2-1, with D unresolved. The V gene's germline CDR1 is SGHAT and CDR2 FQNNGV. V was shortened by 1 base and J by 5 bases, with 9 bases between the two germline ends. The CDR3 has 14 amino acids. DNA of the CDR3: TGTGCCAGCAGCTTAGGTTACGGAGACAATGAGCAGTTCTTC. Translating gives CASSLGYGDNEQFF.

CDR3 in amino acids: CASSWTSGGASTGEQYF. The CDR3 DNA reads as TGCGCCAGCAGCTGGACTAGCGGGGGGGCCTCCACGGGCGAGCAGTACTTC. The rearrangement joins TRBV5-1 to TRBJ2-7; TRBD2 matches at 15 bases. The V segment lost 3 bases and the J segment 6 bases; nucleotides outside the gene matches: 10. The V gene's germline CDR1 is SGHRS and CDR2 YFSETQ. The CDR3 length is 17 residues. Drawing the rest from reference TRBV5-1 and TRBJ2-7, the complete variable domain is KAGVTQTPRYLIKTRGQQVTLSCSPISGHRSVSWYQQTPGQGLQFLFEYFSETQRNKGNFPGRFSGRQFSNSRSEMNVSTLELGDSALYLCASSWTSGGASTGEQYFGPGTRLTVT.

V is TRBV27 and J is TRBJ1-5; 7 nucleotides match TRBD1. There are 15 residues in the CDR3. CDR1 is MNHEY and CDR2 is SMNVEV in the germline V gene (reference sequence). The junction had 5 bases not matched to a gene; V was cut back by 0 bases and J by 6 bases. CDR3 nucleotide sequence: TGTGCCAGCAGTTTATCGGGTCAGGGGGTTCAGCCCCAGCATTTT. Its protein is CASSLSGQGVQPQHF.

V gene TRBV7-6 combines with J gene TRBJ2-3; 14 bases match TRBD2. Germline V gene sequence: CDR1 SGHVS, CDR2 FNYEAQ. V dropped 5 bases and J dropped 4; count of bases not matched to a gene: 20. CDR3 size: 21 residues. DNA of the CDR3: TGTGCCAGCAGCCCACATAGGCCGACTAGCGGGGGGGCGAGATTCTCAGATACGCAGTATTTT. It encodes CASSPHRPTSGGARFSDTQYF.

The CDR3 DNA sequence: TGTGCCAGCAGCCCGGACAGGGGGCCAGATACGCAGTATTTT. As protein: CASSPDRGPDTQYF. V is TRBV5-4 and J is TRBJ2-3, with TRBD1 matching over 11 bases. The trim removed 4 bases at V and 4 bases at J, leaving 2 bases unmatched. Germline CDR1 reads SGHNT; CDR2 reads YYREEE (reference sequence). CDR3 length: 14 residues.

This rearrangement joins TRBV7-2 to TRBJ2-1, with a tentative D call TRBD2 (6 bases). This CDR3 is 16 amino acids long. Trimming took off 5 bases at V and 10 bases at J, with 24 bases between the two ends. Germline assignment: CDR1 SGHTA and CDR2 FQGNSA. CDR3 DNA: TGTGCCAGCAGCCGCCCGGGGGACTCTTTGGGGGAGGAGCAGTTCTTC. Protein: CASSRPGDSLGEEQFF. Based on the CDR3 plus reference TRBV7-2 and TRBJ2-1, the full variable domain is GAGVSQSPSNKVTEKGKDVELRCDPISGHTALYWYRQSLGQGLEFLIYFQGNSAPDKSGLPSDRFSAERTGGSVSTLTIQRTQQEDSAVYLCASSRPGDSLGEEQFFGPGTRLTVL.

The chain has TRBV4-1 and TRBJ1-1, with D maybe TRBD1 (5 bases). Trimming removed 0 bases at V and 5 bases at J, with 13 bases between. Germline lookup yields CDR1 MGHRA and CDR2 YSYEKL. The CDR3 has 15 residues. The CDR3 here is CASSQDRAGPTEAFF. The CDR3 bases are TGCGCCAGCAGCCAAGATAGGGCGGGGCCGACTGAAGCTTTCTTT.

The chain combines TRBV6-5 with TRBJ2-7; 8 positions match TRBD1. J was trimmed by 2 bases and V by 6 bases; bases with no gene match: 9. Germline V gene data show CDR1 as MNHEY and CDR2 as SVGAGI. There are 15 residues in the CDR3. This CDR3 is CASSLGQGDTYEQYF. The CDR3 coding sequence is TGTGCCAGCAGCCTCGGACAGGGCGACACCTACGAGCAGTACTTC.

In its sample, this clone was seen a few times. V and J are TRBV24-1 and TRBJ2-1; 8 positions match TRBD1. With 1 base clipped from V and 2 bases from J, the junction kept 9 bases outside the gene matches. Germline V gene data show CDR1 as KGHDR and CDR2 as SFDVKD. The length of the CDR3 is 18 residues. The CDR3 DNA is TGTGCCACCAGTGATTTTGGGTGGACAGGGTTCCCCTACAATGAGCAGTTCTTC. As protein: CATSDFGWTGFPYNEQFF.